Below, 8 T cell receptor beta chains from the same sample are listed, as sequenced in a study of Ad26.COV2.S vaccination and SARS-CoV-2 variants. The treatment is: some 20 received Ad26.COV2.S at low or high dose, single or two shots; a few received placebo; per-sample allocation not given. Samples were taken on day 63 after the first vaccine or placebo injection. Libraries were prepared by immunoSEQ multiplex PCR; TCRdb keeps only in-frame clonotypes and omits some of them. The repertoire has around 340,000 clones, roughly nine tenths of them found once; the top ten carry 6.4%. The starting material was peripheral blood, obtained in a trial of Ad26.COV2.S vaccine versus placebo. Receptors were obtained from a person aged 18-65 years who received the Ad26.COV2.S COVID-19 vaccine or a placebo.

The V and J genes are TRBV19 and TRBJ2-7, with TRBD2 as a possible D gene (5 bases). Germline CDR1 is LNHDA and CDR2 is SQIVND (reference sequence). V shed 6 bases and J shed 3 bases, with 12 bases lying between them. The CDR3 covers 13 residues. The CDR3 nucleotides read TGTGCCAGTAGCGTGCCCGGGAACTACGAGCAGTACTTC. Its translation: CASSVPGNYEQYF. Based on the CDR3 plus reference TRBV19 and TRBJ2-7, the full variable domain is DGGITQSPKYLFRKEGQNVTLSCEQNLNHDAMYWYRQDPGQGLRLIYYSQIVNDFQKGDIAEGYSVSREKKESFPLTVTSAQKNPTAFYLCASSVPGNYEQYFGPGTRLTVT.

The chain uses TRBV4-3 and TRBJ2-1; 11 bases line up with TRBD2. V was clipped by 0 bases and J by 8 bases; unmatched bases: 9. The CDR3 is 17 residues long. Germline assignment: CDR1 LGHNA and CDR2 YSLEER. The DNA for the CDR3 is TGCGCCAGCAGCCAAGAAATTAGCGGGGGGGCTTGGGATGAGCAGTTCTTC. Its translation is CASSQEISGGAWDEQFF.

The V and J genes are TRBV6-4 and TRBJ2-3, with 8 bases identical to TRBD1. The length of the CDR3 is 14 residues. Losses at the gene ends were 8 bases for V and 8 bases for J; bases not matched to a gene: 12. Germline CDR1 and CDR2: MRHNA and SNTAGT. CDR3 nucleotide sequence: TGTGCCAGCTCGAGGACAGGGAGTGAGGGTACGCAGTATTTT. It specifies CASSRTGSEGTQYF.

The chain couples TRBV29-1 to TRBJ1-2; D is ambiguous. Trimming shortened V by 7 bases and J by 8 bases, and 14 bases separated the two germline ends. The germline CDR1 and CDR2 sequences are SQVTM and ANQGSEA. CDR3 length: 11 residues. The CDR3 loop is CSARPQRGYTF. For the CDR3, the DNA is TGCAGCGCCCGGCCTCAGAGGGGCTACACCTTC.

This chain connects TRBV7-9 to TRBJ2-1; 7 positions agree with TRBD2. The CDR3 consists of 15 residues. Germline CDR1 SEHNR, CDR2 FQNEAQ (reference sequence). The V gene end was trimmed by 2 bases and the J gene end by 5 bases; junction bases not matched to a gene: 6. The CDR3 region has the DNA TGTGCCAGCAGCTTAATGGCTAGCGGACACAATGAGCAGTTCTTC. Translated: CASSLMASGHNEQFF.

In its sample, this clone was seen once. The chain recombines TRBV6-5 with TRBJ2-5; D is perhaps TRBD2 (6 bases). Trimming cost V 0 bases and J 5 bases, with 16 bases left between them. In germline, CDR1 is MNHEY, CDR2 SVGAGI. The CDR3 spans 16 residues. CDR3 in DNA: TGTGCCAGCAGTTACTCGACACTAGCATTAACGGAGACCCAGTACTTC. This sequence encodes CASSYSTLALTETQYF.

The genes are TRBV5-4 and TRBJ1-1; 7 positions match TRBD1. V lost 3 bases to trimming and J lost 6 bases; unmatched junction nucleotides: 11. This CDR3 is 15 amino acids long. Germline-derived CDR1 and CDR2 are SGHNT and YYREEE (reference sequence). The CDR3 coding sequence is TGTGCCAGCAGCTCGCAGACAGGGCCTAACGCTGAAGCTTTCTTT. Amino acid sequence: CASSSQTGPNAEAFF.

This clone came up once. This chain connects TRBV29-1 to TRBJ1-2, with D possibly being TRBD1 (5 bases). This CDR3 has 11 amino acids. Germline V gene data show CDR1 as SQVTM and CDR2 as ANQGSEA. V was shortened by 4 bases and J by 5 bases, with 8 bases between the two germline ends. The CDR3 DNA reads TGCAGCGTTGTAGAGGGGTATGGCTACACCTTC. It is translated as CSVVEGYGYTF.